This T cell receptor (beta chain) was identified in a study of OX40 agonist ivuxolimab in advanced cancers. The table came from immunoSEQ multiplex PCR; TCRdb's copy has only in-frame clones and leaves some out. The table includes some 60,000 clones, about four fifths detected once. The CDR3 has 16 amino acids. Per germline, CDR1 GTSNPN and CDR2 SVGIG (reference sequence). The V segment lost 3 bases and the J segment 2 bases; nucleotides outside the gene matches: 9. The sample consisted of CD4+ or CD8+ T cells sorted from blood, taken in a trial of the OX40 agonist ivuxolimab. This chain links TRBV30 with TRBJ1-1, with 10 bases that match TRBD1. This sequence was found in an adult with an advanced solid tumor such as melanoma, head and neck, liver or kidney cancer. DNA for the CDR3: TGTGCCTGGAGCCCGGGACAGGGGTTACGAAACACTGAAGCTTTCTTT. It specifies CAWSPGQGLRNTEAFF.